The clone carrying this TCR beta chain was picked up a small number of times. The germline V gene has CDR1 SGHTA and CDR2 FQGTGA. The CDR3 consists of 14 residues. V was shortened by 2 bases and J by 7 bases, with 14 bases between the two germline ends. This record comes from a study of T cell changes during pregnancy in multiple sclerosis. Here immunoSEQ multiplex PCR was the method, and the copy in TCRdb shows in-frame clones only, minus some. The sample shows about 40,000 clones, 91% of them seen only once. The sequence came from a female donor with multiple sclerosis, enrolled in a pregnancy study. The rearrangement links TRBV7-3 to TRBJ1-1; D unresolved. Sequencing used CD8+ T cells from peripheral blood mononuclear cells, obtained before pregnancy. The CDR3 nucleotides read TGTGCCAGCAGCTTACGACATCTGGCGGGTGAAGCTTTCTTT. Translated, it gives CASSLRHLAGEAFF. The full variable domain, rest sourced from reference TRBV7-3 and TRBJ1-1, is GAGVSQTPSNKVTEKGKYVELRCDPISGHTALYWYRQSLGQGPEFLIYFQGTGAADDSGLPNDRFFAVRPEGSVSTLKIQRTERGDSAVYLCASSLRHLAGEAFFGQGTRLTVV.